The clone carrying this T cell receptor beta chain has only a few counts. Its target is not known. The entry originates in a study of CD4+ T cells in melanoma. The protocol was immunoSEQ multiplex PCR, while the TCRdb copy is restricted to in-frame clones and leaves out a portion. The data hold 110,000 to 150,000 clones, with 92% observed a single time. Trimming shortened V by 4 bases and J by 5 bases, and 11 bases separated the two germline ends. The CDR3 runs to 13 residues. CDR1 and CDR2 from the germline V gene are SGHTA and FQGTGA. Study observations and caveats: In melanoma, neoantigen-specific CD4+ T cells reportedly differed in differentiation state. CD8+ T cell, macrophage and B cell function reportedly correlated with neoantigen-specific CD4+ T cells.

The chain carries TRBV7-3 and TRBJ1-1; D possibly corresponds to TRBD1 (5 bases). The TCR originated in a human donor with melanoma. CDR3 sequence reads: CASSWGVGTEAFF. The CDR3 coding sequence is TGTGCCAGCAGCTGGGGGGTAGGGACTGAAGCTTTCTTT.